One and the same sample provided the 10 T cell receptor beta chains below, sequenced in a study of blood T cell repertoires in COVID-19. Profiling relied on immunoSEQ multiplex PCR, and the TCRdb table lists in-frame clones only, not all of them. The sample has some 95,000 clones, around 75% seen once. The sample taken for sequencing was peripheral blood. The receptors here all came from a man between 65 and 85 years old with acute or convalescent COVID-19.

This clone was seen repeatedly, ten times or more. Other nucleotide sequences in the sample specify the same CDR3. V and J are TRBV15 and TRBJ2-2; D is possibly TRBD2 (5 bases). V was trimmed by 6 bases and J by 4 bases, leaving 15 bases between them. The CDR3 runs 15 residues. The germline gives CDR1 LNHNV, CDR2 YYDKDF (reference sequence). CDR3 region: CATSSPARGTGELFF. As DNA, the CDR3 is TGTGCCACCAGTTCACCGGCTCGGGGCACCGGGGAGCTGTTTTTT.

This sequence joins TRBV24-1 and TRBJ2-3, with a possible D match to TRBD1 (7 bases). The length of the CDR3 is 13 residues. Germline lookup yields CDR1 KGHDR and CDR2 SFDVKD. Trimming took off 4 bases at V and 14 bases at J, with 18 bases between the two ends. The CDR3 DNA reads as TGTGCCACCAGTGAGGCGGGGACAGTCACTCCGTATTTT. It codes for CATSEAGTVTPYF.

The V gene is TRBV2, the J gene TRBJ1-5, with 9 bases matching TRBD1. The CDR3 covers 13 residues. From germline, CDR1 is SNHLY and CDR2 FYNNEI. V dropped 6 bases and J dropped 6; count of bases not matched to a gene: 3. The CDR3 DNA reads TGTGCCAGCAGGCAGACAGGGGGTCAGCCCCAGCATTTT. Residues: CASRQTGGQPQHF.

The V call is TRBV5-1, the J call TRBJ2-7; tentative D call: TRBD2 (5 bases). This CDR3 spans 17 amino acids. Trimming took off 0 bases at V and 2 bases at J, with 18 bases between the two ends. Looked up from germline, CDR1 is SGHRS and CDR2 is YFSETQ. CDR3 coding DNA: TGCGCCAGCAGCTTGGGGTTGGAGGTCGCCAATACCTACGAGCAGTACTTC. It is translated as CASSLGLEVANTYEQYF. Together with reference TRBV5-1 and TRBJ2-7, the CDR3 gives the full variable domain: KAGVTQTPRYLIKTRGQQVTLSCSPISGHRSVSWYQQTPGQGLQFLFEYFSETQRNKGNFPGRFSGRQFSNSRSEMNVSTLELGDSALYLCASSLGLEVANTYEQYFGPGTRLTVT.

This chain connects TRBV28 to TRBJ1-1, with 7 bases identical to TRBD1. V was clipped by 4 bases and J by 5 bases; unmatched bases: 4. Germline values: CDR1 MDHEN, CDR2 SYDVKM. The CDR3 runs 13 residues. The CDR3 is CASSSRQGTEAFF. The CDR3 coding sequence is TGTGCCAGCAGTTCCAGACAGGGAACTGAAGCTTTCTTT.

This clone was seen a handful of times. The chain recombines TRBV5-4 with TRBJ2-7; a possible D gene is TRBD2 (5 bases). The V end lost 3 bases, the J end lost 5 bases, and 15 bases lay between the germline ends. Germline V gene sequence: CDR1 SGHNT, CDR2 YYREEE (reference sequence). There are 14 residues in the CDR3. The DNA for the CDR3 is TGTGCCAGCAGCTCCACTAGGACTTCTAACGAGCAGTACTTC. It translates to CASSSTRTSNEQYF.

CDR3 nucleotide sequence: TGTGCCAGCAGCTTGGCCTTGCAGGGGGTAATAGGGTATGGCTACACCTTC. Protein sequence: CASSLALQGVIGYGYTF. This chain connects TRBV5-5 to TRBJ1-2; 7 bases agree with TRBD1. V dropped 0 bases and J dropped 5; count of bases not matched to a gene: 13. The CDR3 spans 17 residues. The germline gives CDR1 SGHKS, CDR2 YYEKEE (reference sequence).

The rearrangement uses TRBV5-1 and TRBJ2-2; D is possibly TRBD1 (6 bases). V was shortened by 7 bases and J by 5 bases, with 18 bases between the two germline ends. Germline V gene sequence: CDR1 SGHRS, CDR2 YFSETQ. The CDR3 runs to 15 residues. The DNA of the CDR3 is TGCGCCAGCCGCAAGGACAGCGACTGGACCGGGGAGCTGTTTTTT. It yields the protein CASRKDSDWTGELFF.

The V gene is TRBV7-2, the J gene TRBJ1-5; D ambiguous. Germline loops: CDR1 SGHTA, CDR2 FQGNSA. This CDR3 comprises 16 residues. V shed 5 bases and J shed 2 bases, with 16 bases lying between them. The CDR3 here is CASSPERVRGNQPQHF. CDR3 sequence (DNA): TGTGCCAGCAGCCCCGAGAGGGTCCGTGGCAATCAGCCCCAGCATTTT.

The genes are TRBV3-1 (or the pseudogene TRBV3-2) and TRBJ2-2, with 11 bases fitting TRBD1. CDR1 and CDR2 from the germline V gene are LGHDT and YNNKEL (reference sequence). V trimming: 4 bases; J trimming: 5 bases; junction bases outside the gene matches: 6. The CDR3 runs to 16 residues. The CDR3 DNA is TGTGCCAGCAGCCTGTACGGGACAGGGGGTACCGGGGAGCTGTTTTTT. It translates to CASSLYGTGGTGELFF.